The 21 T cell receptor beta chains given below trace back to one sample, sequenced in a study of OX40 agonist ivuxolimab in advanced cancers. Assay used: immunoSEQ multiplex PCR; TCRdb lists only in-frame clones, some missing. Of fewer than 65,000 clones in the sample, around 82% were seen once. The source was CD4+ or CD8+ T cells sorted from blood, collected in a trial of the OX40 agonist ivuxolimab. These receptors were obtained from an adult with an advanced solid tumor such as melanoma, head and neck, liver or kidney cancer.

The chain employs TRBV4-2 and TRBJ2-3; 13 nucleotides line up with TRBD2. CDR3 length: 16 residues. V gave up 3 bases and J gave up 2 bases; unmatched junction bases: 2. Germline values: CDR1 LGHNA, CDR2 YNFKEQ. The CDR3, as DNA: TGTGCCAGCAGCCACGGACTAGCGGGAGCCACAGATACGCAGTATTTT. This encodes CASSHGLAGATDTQYF.

J is TRBJ2-1 and V is TRBV7-2; the D gene is possibly TRBD1 (6 bases). Germline CDR1 reads SGHTA; CDR2 reads FQGNSA. Trimming took 5 bases from V and 4 from J, leaving 18 bases between them. The CDR3 sequence is 16 residues long. The CDR3: CASSPTGSYLYNEQFF. The DNA for the CDR3 is TGTGCCAGCAGCCCCACAGGGTCCTACCTTTACAATGAGCAGTTCTTC.

The chain uses TRBV11-2 and TRBJ2-7, with 8 positions matching TRBD2. CDR1 and CDR2 from the germline V gene are SGHAT and FQNNGV. V was pared by 5 bases and J by 0 bases, with 9 bases of the junction left unmatched. The CDR3 totals 16 residues. In DNA, the CDR3 is TGTGCCAGCAGCCGTAGCGGGACTCTGAGCTCCTACGAGCAGTACTTC. Its protein product is CASSRSGTLSSYEQYF.

Written as DNA, the CDR3 is TGTGCCAGCTCACCACACAGAGGAATGAACACTGAAGCTTTCTTT. It yields the protein CASSPHRGMNTEAFF. This rearrangement joins TRBV18 to TRBJ1-1; D remains unclear. The germline V gene encodes CDR1 KGHSH and CDR2 LQKENI. The CDR3 contains 15 residues. The V end was cut by 1 base, the J end by 0 bases, with 9 bases between. The full variable domain, in which reference TRBV18 and TRBJ1-1 provide the parts outside the CDR3, is NAGVMQNPRHLVRRRGQEARLRCSPMKGHSHVYWYRQLPEEGLKFMVYLQKENIIDESGMPKERFSAEFPKEGPSILRIQQVVRGDSAAYFCASSPHRGMNTEAFFGQGTRLTVV.

The chain combines TRBV9 with TRBJ2-1; 10 bases map to TRBD2. V was clipped by 3 bases and J by 6 bases; unmatched bases: 9. Germline values: CDR1 SGDLS, CDR2 YYNGEE. This CDR3 has 16 amino acids. CDR3 DNA: TGTGCCAGCAGCGCGACTCTAGCGGGGGTAGGCAATGAGCAGTTCTTC. Protein: CASSATLAGVGNEQFF.

This clone showed up just a few times. V and J are TRBV28 and TRBJ1-5; 9 positions match TRBD1. Trimming at V came to 5 bases and at J to 0 bases, leaving 11 bases not matched to a gene. The CDR3 is 18 amino acids. The germline V gene has CDR1 MDHEN and CDR2 SYDVKM. This CDR3 is CASSASGQGTYSNQPQHF. CDR3 in DNA: TGTGCCAGCAGTGCATCGGGACAGGGAACATATAGCAATCAGCCCCAGCATTTT.

The chain has TRBV5-5 and TRBJ1-5, with D maybe TRBD1 (6 bases). Trimming removed 4 bases at V and 7 bases at J, with 12 bases between. Germline lookup yields CDR1 SGHKS and CDR2 YYEKEE (reference sequence). The CDR3 covers 13 residues. CDR3 amino acids: CASSADSEQPQHF. Here the CDR3 DNA reads TGTGCCAGCAGCGCGGACAGCGAGCAGCCCCAGCATTTT.

V usage is TRBV2 and J usage is TRBJ2-5, with unresolved D. The CDR3 spans 11 residues. The V end was cut by 5 bases, the J end by 4 bases, with 5 bases between. Germline V lookup: CDR1 SNHLY, CDR2 FYNNEI. The CDR3 loop is CASSKLETQYF. For the CDR3, the DNA is TGTGCCAGCAGTAAGCTAGAGACCCAGTACTTC.

The chain combines TRBV27 with TRBJ2-2; TRBD2 might be the D (5 bases). This CDR3 has 16 amino acids. V shed 6 bases and J shed 3 bases, with 17 bases lying between them. Germline V lookup: CDR1 MNHEY, CDR2 SMNVEV (reference sequence). The CDR3 loop reads CASRDDQGLDTGELFF. CDR3 nucleotides: TGTGCCAGCAGGGACGATCAAGGACTGGACACCGGGGAGCTGTTTTTT.

In this sample, this clone turned up a few times. The genes are TRBV6-5 and TRBJ1-1; D unresolved. This CDR3 has 15 amino acids. The V end lost 0 bases, the J end lost 0 bases, and 8 bases lay between the germline ends. The germline gives CDR1 MNHEY, CDR2 SVGAGI. The CDR3 DNA sequence: TGTGCCAGCAGTTACTCGTTGCGGATGAACACTGAAGCTTTCTTT. Protein sequence: CASSYSLRMNTEAFF.

The CDR3 DNA follows: TGTGCCAGCAGCTTAACAGGCCTCCCTGGAAACACCATATATTTT. Its translation is CASSLTGLPGNTIYF. This rearrangement joins TRBV9 to TRBJ1-3, with a weak D call TRBD1 (5 bases). CDR3 length: 15 amino acids. Germline assignment: CDR1 SGDLS and CDR2 YYNGEE. The V end lost 4 bases, the J end lost 2 bases, and 13 bases lay between the germline ends.

This chain uses TRBV19 with TRBJ1-1; D is uncertain. V was cut by 0 bases and J by 7 bases, with 9 bases left in between. CDR1 and CDR2 from the germline V gene are LNHDA and SQIVND (reference sequence). This CDR3 has 13 amino acids. CDR3 in DNA: TGTGCCAGTAGTATAGATCTGGCTATTGAAGCTTTCTTT. Amino acid sequence: CASSIDLAIEAFF.

This chain links TRBV7-3 with TRBJ2-2; D gene uncertain. The V end lost 3 bases, the J end lost 6 bases, and 8 bases lay between the germline ends. Per the germline V gene, CDR1 is SGHTA and CDR2 is FQGTGA. The CDR3 covers 13 residues. CDR3 sequence (DNA): TGTGCCAGCAGCTTCGTCCAAGCCGGGGAGCTGTTTTTT. Its protein product is CASSFVQAGELFF.

The genes are TRBV19 and TRBJ2-5, with 7 positions matching TRBD2. Germline V CDR1 and CDR2: LNHDA, SQIVND (reference sequence). V lost 2 bases to trimming and J lost 1 base; unmatched junction nucleotides: 1. The CDR3 covers 14 residues. This chain's CDR3 is CASSISGGQETQYF. CDR3 DNA: TGTGCCAGTAGTATATCGGGGGGCCAAGAGACCCAGTACTTC.

This clone was counted a single time. The V gene is TRBV2, the J gene TRBJ2-1; 14 bases match TRBD2. CDR1 is SNHLY, CDR2 FYNNEI, per germline. J was trimmed by 6 bases and V by 5 bases; bases with no gene match: 3. There are 15 residues in the CDR3. In DNA, the CDR3 is TGTGCCAGCAGTTCCGGGACTAGCGGGAGCAATGAGCAGTTCTTC. Protein: CASSSGTSGSNEQFF.

V gene TRBV5-1 combines with J gene TRBJ1-2, with a possible D match to TRBD1 (5 bases). The germline V and J ends were trimmed by 0 bases and 4 bases, with 13 bases remaining between them. CDR1 is SGHRS and CDR2 is YFSETQ in the germline V gene. The CDR3 covers 15 residues. In nucleotides, the CDR3 is TGCGCCAGCAGCTTGGATGCCCGACAGAGCTATGGCTACACCTTC. It is translated as CASSLDARQSYGYTF.

A few counts support this clone. J is TRBJ1-5 and V is TRBV30; the D gene is possibly TRBD1 (5 bases). CDR1 and CDR2 from the germline V gene are GTSNPN and SVGIG (reference sequence). The CDR3 is made up of 15 amino acids. V gave up 0 bases and J gave up 7 bases, with 16 bases separating them. The CDR3 loop reads CAWSVGLATEQPQHF. CDR3 nucleotide sequence: TGTGCCTGGAGTGTAGGTTTGGCGACAGAACAGCCCCAGCATTTT.

This CDR3 is CASSYSGGQREKLFF. The CDR3 nucleotides are TGTGCCAGCAGTTACTCCGGGGGGCAACGGGAAAAACTGTTTTTT. The genes are TRBV6-5 and TRBJ1-4; possible D gene TRBD1, 6 bases. The CDR3 length is 15 residues. Trimming removed 0 bases from V and 8 bases from J, with 13 bases in between. Germline loops: CDR1 MNHEY, CDR2 SVGAGI.

The chain has TRBV19 and TRBJ2-1, with D unclear. CDR3 size: 15 residues. Germline CDR1 reads LNHDA; CDR2 reads SQIVND (reference sequence). Trimming removed 3 bases from V and 0 bases from J, with 9 bases in between. CDR3 nucleotide sequence: TGTGCCAGTAGTATTTCTGGCGCCTCCTACAATGAGCAGTTCTTC. Its translation: CASSISGASYNEQFF. The variable domain in full, completed from reference TRBV19 and TRBJ2-1, reads DGGITQSPKYLFRKEGQNVTLSCEQNLNHDAMYWYRQDPGQGLRLIYYSQIVNDFQKGDIAEGYSVSREKKESFPLTVTSAQKNPTAFYLCASSISGASYNEQFFGPGTRLTVL.

The genes are TRBV19 and TRBJ1-4; D possibly corresponds to TRBD1 (5 bases). CDR3 length: 15 residues. The germline CDR1 and CDR2 sequences are LNHDA and SQIVND (reference sequence). The V and J ends lost 5 bases and 4 bases respectively, with 14 bases between them. The CDR3 is CASSVGPWSNEKLFF. The CDR3 region has the DNA TGTGCCAGTAGTGTGGGACCATGGAGTAATGAAAAACTGTTTTTT.

The rearrangement links TRBV9 to TRBJ2-6, with 8 positions matching TRBD1. The CDR3 totals 17 residues. CDR1 and CDR2 (germline): SGDLS, YYNGEE. Losses at the gene ends were 3 bases for V and 4 bases for J; bases not matched to a gene: 9. The CDR3 sequence: CASSARGLLSGANVLTF. CDR3 DNA sequence: TGTGCCAGCAGCGCCAGGGGGCTGTTATCCGGGGCCAACGTCCTGACTTTC.